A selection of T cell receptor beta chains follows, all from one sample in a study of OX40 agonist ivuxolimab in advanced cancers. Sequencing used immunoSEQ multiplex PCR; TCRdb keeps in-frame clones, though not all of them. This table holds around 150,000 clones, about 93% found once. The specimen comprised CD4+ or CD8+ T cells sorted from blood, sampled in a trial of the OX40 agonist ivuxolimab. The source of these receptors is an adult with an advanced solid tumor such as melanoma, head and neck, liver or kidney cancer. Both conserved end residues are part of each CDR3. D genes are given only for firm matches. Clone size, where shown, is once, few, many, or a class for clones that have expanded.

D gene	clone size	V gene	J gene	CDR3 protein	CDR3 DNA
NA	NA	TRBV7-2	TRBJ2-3	CASSLTWTDTQYF	TGTGCCAGCAGCTTAACATGGACAGATACGCAGTATTTT
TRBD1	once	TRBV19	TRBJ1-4	CASRWTGNNEKLFF	TGTGCCAGTAGATGGACAGGAAATAATGAAAAACTGTTTTTT
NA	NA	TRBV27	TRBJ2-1	CASSSRSYNEQFF	TGTGCCAGCAGTTCTCGGTCCTACAATGAGCAGTTCTTC
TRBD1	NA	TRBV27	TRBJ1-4	CASSLQGANEKLFF	TGTGCCAGCAGTCTACAGGGGGCTAATGAAAAACTGTTTTTT
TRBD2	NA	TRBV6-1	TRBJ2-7	CASSLLAGVLYEQYF	TGTGCCAGCAGTTTGTTAGCGGGAGTATTGTACGAGCAGTACTTC
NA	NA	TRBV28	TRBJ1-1	CASSFSDREAFF	TGTGCCAGCAGTTTCTCCGACAGGGAAGCTTTCTTT
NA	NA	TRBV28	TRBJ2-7	CASSLLRPGSYEQYF	TGTGCCAGCAGTTTACTGCGCCCCGGGTCCTACGAGCAGTACTTC
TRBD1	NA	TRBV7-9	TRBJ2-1	CASVKGADEQFF	TGTGCCAGCGTAAAGGGGGCGGATGAGCAGTTCTTC
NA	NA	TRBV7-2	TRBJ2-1	CASSLAPHRYNEQFF	TGTGCCAGCAGCTTAGCCCCGCACAGATACAATGAGCAGTTCTTC
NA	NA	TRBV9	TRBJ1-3	CASSRGAFGSGNTIYF	TGTGCCAGCAGCAGGGGGGCCTTTGGCTCCGGAAACACCATATATTTT
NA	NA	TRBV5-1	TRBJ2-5	CASSFAAEGETQYF	TGCGCCAGCAGCTTTGCGGCCGAGGGAGAGACCCAGTACTTC
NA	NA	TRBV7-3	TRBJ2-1	CASSLDQGPYNEQFF	TGTGCCAGCAGCTTAGACCAGGGCCCTTACAATGAGCAGTTCTTC
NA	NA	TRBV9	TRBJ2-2	CASSVETHNTGELFF	TGTGCCAGCAGCGTTGAGACACATAACACCGGGGAGCTGTTTTTT
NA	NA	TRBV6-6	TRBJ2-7	CATLPGVAGSSYEQYF	TGTGCCACGCTACCCGGGGTGGCGGGAAGCTCCTACGAGCAGTACTTC
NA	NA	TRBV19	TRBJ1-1	CASSIGNTLNTEAFF	TGTGCCAGTAGTATCGGGAACACTCTGAACACTGAAGCTTTCTTT
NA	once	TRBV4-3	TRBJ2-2	CASSQVVTNRGELFF	TGCGCCAGCAGCCAAGTAGTGACTAACCGAGGGGAGCTGTTTTTT
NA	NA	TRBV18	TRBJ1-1	CASSPDGNTEAFF	TGTGCCAGCTCACCCGACGGGAACACTGAAGCTTTCTTT
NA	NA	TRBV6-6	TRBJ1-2	CASSSRTVGYTF	TGTGCCAGCAGTTCCCGGACGGTTGGCTACACCTTC
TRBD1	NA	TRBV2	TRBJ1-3	CASSPTGGSGNTIYF	TGTGCCAGCAGTCCTACAGGGGGCTCTGGAAACACCATATATTTT
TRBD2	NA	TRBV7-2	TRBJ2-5	CASSSAVGGETQYF	TGTGCCAGCAGCTCAGCGGTGGGGGGGGAGACCCAGTACTTC
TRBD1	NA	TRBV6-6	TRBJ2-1	CASSGQGAGNEQFF	TGTGCCAGCTCGGGTCAGGGGGCAGGAAATGAGCAGTTCTTC
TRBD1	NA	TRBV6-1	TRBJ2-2	CATLGTGENTGELFF	TGTGCCACCCTGGGGACAGGGGAGAACACCGGGGAGCTGTTTTTT
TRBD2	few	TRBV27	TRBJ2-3	CASSLRTSGRGGADTQYF	TGTGCCAGCAGTTTAAGGACTAGCGGGAGGGGGGGGGCAGATACGCAGTATTTT
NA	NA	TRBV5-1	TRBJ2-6	CASTGANVLTF	TGCGCCAGCACCGGGGCCAACGTCCTGACTTTC
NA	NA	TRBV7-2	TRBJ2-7	CASSLVGYGQYF	TGTGCCAGCAGCTTAGTAGGCTACGGGCAGTACTTC
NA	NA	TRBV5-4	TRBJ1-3	CASSSQAGAGNTIYF	TGTGCCAGCAGCAGCCAGGCAGGAGCTGGAAACACCATATATTTT
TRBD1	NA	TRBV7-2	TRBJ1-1	CASSLDRGNTEAFF	TGTGCCAGCAGCCTGGACAGGGGGAACACTGAAGCTTTCTTT
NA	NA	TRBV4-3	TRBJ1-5	CASSRGVGNQPQHF	TGCGCCAGCAGCCGCGGTGTGGGCAATCAGCCCCAGCATTTT
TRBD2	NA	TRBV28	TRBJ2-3	CASTKLAGGTDTQYF	TGTGCCAGCACTAAACTAGCGGGAGGAACAGATACGCAGTATTTT
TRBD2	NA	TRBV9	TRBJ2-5	CASSPPGVAGPQNF	TGTGCCAGCAGCCCACCAGGGGTAGCGGGACCCCAAAACTTC
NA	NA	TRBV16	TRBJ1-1	CASSQTQLVRAFF	TGTGCCAGCAGCCAAACTCAGTTGGTTAGGGCTTTCTTT
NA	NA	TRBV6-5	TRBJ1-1	CASSSHGGTEAFF	TGTGCCAGCAGTTCTCACGGGGGCACTGAAGCTTTCTTT
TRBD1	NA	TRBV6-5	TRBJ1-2	CARDRGGYTF	TGTGCCAGGGACAGGGGCGGCTACACCTTC
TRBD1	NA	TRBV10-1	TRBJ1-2	CASSARTGAGYTF	TGCGCCAGCAGCGCTCGCACAGGGGCGGGCTACACCTTC
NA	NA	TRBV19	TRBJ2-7	CASSAGAPGYYEQYF	TGTGCCAGTAGTGCCGGGGCCCCTGGGTACTACGAGCAGTACTTC
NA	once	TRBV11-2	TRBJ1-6	CASSSQAGYNSPLHF	TGTGCCAGCAGCTCCCAGGCAGGGTATAATTCACCCCTCCACTTT
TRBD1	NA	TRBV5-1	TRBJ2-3	CASSFNDREAQYF	TGCGCCAGCAGCTTCAATGACAGGGAAGCGCAGTATTTT
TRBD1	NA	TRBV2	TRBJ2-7	CASRLSGTGAREQYF	TGTGCCAGCAGGCTCTCCGGGACAGGGGCTCGCGAGCAGTACTTC
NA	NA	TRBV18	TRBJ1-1	CASSPPGERSTEAFF	TGTGCCAGCTCACCACCGGGGGAGCGGTCAACTGAAGCTTTCTTT
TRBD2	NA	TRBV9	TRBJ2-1	CASSPGGASGIRNEQFF	TGTGCCAGCAGCCCAGGGGGGGCTAGCGGGATTAGGAATGAGCAGTTCTTC
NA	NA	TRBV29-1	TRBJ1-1	CSVSIFRALNTEAFF	TGCAGCGTTTCAATTTTCAGGGCTTTGAACACTGAAGCTTTCTTT
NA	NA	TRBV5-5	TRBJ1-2	CASSLWADRPGYTF	TGTGCCAGCAGCTTGTGGGCGGACCGCCCAGGCTACACCTTC
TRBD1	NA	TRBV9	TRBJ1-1	CASSPGGLDTEAFF	TGTGCCAGCAGCCCAGGGGGACTCGACACTGAAGCTTTCTTT
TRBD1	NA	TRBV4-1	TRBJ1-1	CASSHPDRENTEAFF	TGCGCCAGCAGCCACCCGGACAGGGAGAACACTGAAGCTTTCTTT
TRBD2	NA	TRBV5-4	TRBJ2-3	CASSPAGGSPSTDTQYF	TGTGCCAGCAGCCCTGCCGGGGGGTCGCCTAGCACAGATACGCAGTATTTT
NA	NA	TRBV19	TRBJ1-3	CASRDGNTIYF	TGTGCCAGTAGGGACGGAAACACCATATATTTT
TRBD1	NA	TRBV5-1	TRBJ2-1	CASSLRFGTGGNEQFF	TGCGCCAGCAGCTTGAGGTTCGGGACAGGGGGCAATGAGCAGTTCTTC
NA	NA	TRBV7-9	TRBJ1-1	CASSLDGFGTEAFF	TGTGCCAGCAGCTTAGATGGGTTCGGCACTGAAGCTTTCTTT
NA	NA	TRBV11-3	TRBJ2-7	CASSLQGYYEQYF	TGTGCCAGCAGCTTACAGGGATACTACGAGCAGTACTTC
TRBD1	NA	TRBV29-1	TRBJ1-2	CSGGGGAEAYTF	TGCAGTGGTGGAGGGGGCGCGGAAGCCTACACCTTC
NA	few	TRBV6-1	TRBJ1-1	CATNDPAYTEAFF	TGTGCCACCAACGACCCAGCCTACACTGAAGCTTTCTTT
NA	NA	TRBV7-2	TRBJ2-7	CASSFGTSSRWSYEQYF	TGTGCCAGCAGCTTCGGGACATCCTCGAGGTGGTCCTACGAGCAGTACTTC
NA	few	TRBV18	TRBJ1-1	CASSPAADTEAFF	TGTGCCAGCTCACCAGCGGCAGACACTGAAGCTTTCTTT
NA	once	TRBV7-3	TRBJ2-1	CASSLSPSIHEQFF	TGTGCCAGCAGCTTATCCCCTAGTATCCATGAGCAGTTCTTC
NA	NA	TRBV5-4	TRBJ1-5	CASSLIGQPQHF	TGTGCCAGCAGCTTGATCGGTCAGCCCCAGCATTTT
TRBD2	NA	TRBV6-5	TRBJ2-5	CASSYSFSGAETQYF	TGTGCCAGCAGTTACTCGTTTAGCGGGGCTGAGACCCAGTACTTC
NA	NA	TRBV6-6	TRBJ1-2	CASSHLTELVNYGYTF	TGTGCCAGCAGTCACCTGACTGAACTCGTTAACTATGGCTACACCTTC